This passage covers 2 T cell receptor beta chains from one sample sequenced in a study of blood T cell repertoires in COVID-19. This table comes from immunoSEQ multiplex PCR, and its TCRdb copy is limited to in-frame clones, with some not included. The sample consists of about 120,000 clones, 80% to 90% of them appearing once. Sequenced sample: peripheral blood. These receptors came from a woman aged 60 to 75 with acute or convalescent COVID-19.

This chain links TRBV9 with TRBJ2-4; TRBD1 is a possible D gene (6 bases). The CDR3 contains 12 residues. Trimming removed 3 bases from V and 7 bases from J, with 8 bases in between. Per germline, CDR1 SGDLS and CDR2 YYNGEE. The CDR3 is CASSDRANIQYF. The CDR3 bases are TGTGCCAGCAGCGACAGGGCCAACATTCAGTACTTC.

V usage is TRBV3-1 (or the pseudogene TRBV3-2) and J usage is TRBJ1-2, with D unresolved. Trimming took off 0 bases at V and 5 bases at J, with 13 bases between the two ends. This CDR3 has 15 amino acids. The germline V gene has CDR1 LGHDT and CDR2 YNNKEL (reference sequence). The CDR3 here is CASSQEAGDGYGYTF. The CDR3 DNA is TGTGCCAGCAGCCAAGAGGCAGGCGATGGGTATGGCTACACCTTC.